The rows below give T cell receptor beta chains drawn from one sample of a study of shared clonotypes between healthy human individuals. TCRdb's table, derived via immunoSEQ multiplex PCR, lists solely in-frame clones and lacks some. The sample includes approximately 460,000 clones, around 77% of them seen just once. The sequenced sample was PBMCs. Receptor source: a woman aged 40 to 49 in good health. Some clones in this sample may be carry-over from other donors' samples. Each CDR3 is given without its conserved first and last residue.

v_gene	j_gene	CDR3aa
TRBV30	TRBJ2-2	AWSFGINTGELF
TRBV6-1	TRBJ1-1	ASRYRAETEAF
TRBV18	TRBJ2-3	ASSPGSDTQY
TRBV9	TRBJ2-1	ASSVGGGTSYNEQF
TRBV4-2	TRBJ2-7	ASSQDTRQSSYEQY
TRBV9	TRBJ2-7	ASSVGSGLAGGGSYEQY
TRBV30	TRBJ1-3	AWSVVVSGNTIY
TRBV7-8	TRBJ2-2	ASSLGVTSGHRTTGELF
TRBV9	TRBJ2-5	ASSLDGTNEETQY
TRBV7-9	TRBJ1-1	ASSFSPRPEAF
TRBV6-5	TRBJ2-2	ASSYEGLTGELF
TRBV7-6	TRBJ2-7	ASSSRGPSGMGYEQY
TRBV19	TRBJ1-1	ASSIDWTNTEAF
TRBV7-2	TRBJ2-2	ASSPPVGTGELF
TRBV27	TRBJ2-7	ASRLAGGYEQY
TRBV11-2	TRBJ1-6	ASSLDPRQVYNSPLH
TRBV7-3	TRBJ2-7	ASSSSASYEQY
TRBV4-1	TRBJ1-2	ASSQGYTSLGGYGYT
TRBV4-1	TRBJ2-1	ASSRKDEQF